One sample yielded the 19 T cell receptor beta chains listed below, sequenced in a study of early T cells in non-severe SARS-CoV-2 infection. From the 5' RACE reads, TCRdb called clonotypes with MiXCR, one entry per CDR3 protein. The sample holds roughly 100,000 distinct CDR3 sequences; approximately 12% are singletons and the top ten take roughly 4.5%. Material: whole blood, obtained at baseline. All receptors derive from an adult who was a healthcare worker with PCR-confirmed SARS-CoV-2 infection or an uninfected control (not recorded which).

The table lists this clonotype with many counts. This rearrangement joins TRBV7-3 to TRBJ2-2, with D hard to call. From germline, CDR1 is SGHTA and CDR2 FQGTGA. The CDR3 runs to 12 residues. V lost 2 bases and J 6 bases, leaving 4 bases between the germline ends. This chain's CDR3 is CASSLPPGELFF. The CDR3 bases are TGTGCCAGCAGCTTACCCCCCGGGGAGCTGTTTTTT.

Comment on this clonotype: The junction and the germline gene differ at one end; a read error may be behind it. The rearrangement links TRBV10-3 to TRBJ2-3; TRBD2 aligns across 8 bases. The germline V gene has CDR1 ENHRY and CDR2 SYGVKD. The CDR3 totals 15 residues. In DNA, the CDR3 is TGTGCCATCAGCCAAGCGGGAGACAACACAGATATGCAGTATTTT. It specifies CAISQAGDNTDMQYF.

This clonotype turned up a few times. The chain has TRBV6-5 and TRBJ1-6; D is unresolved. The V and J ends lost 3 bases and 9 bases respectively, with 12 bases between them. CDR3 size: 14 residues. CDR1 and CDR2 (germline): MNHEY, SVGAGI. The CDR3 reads CASSYGSPGSPLHF. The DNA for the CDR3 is TGTGCCAGCAGTTATGGGAGTCCGGGTTCACCCCTCCACTTT.

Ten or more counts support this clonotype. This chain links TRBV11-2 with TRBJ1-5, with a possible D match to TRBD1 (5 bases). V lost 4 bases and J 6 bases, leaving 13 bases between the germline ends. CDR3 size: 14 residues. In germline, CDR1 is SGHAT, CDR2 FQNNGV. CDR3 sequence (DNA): TGTGCCAGCAGCTCTGGGGGGGGTGTTCAGCCCCAGCATTTT. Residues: CASSSGGGVQPQHF.

The CDR3 nucleotides are TGTGCCAGCTCACCTCTTCCCCTTTGGGGACAGGGACAAATGATTCGGAATGGCTACACCTTC. Amino acid sequence: CASSPLPLWGQGQMIRNGYTF. V usage is TRBV18 and J usage is TRBJ1-2, with 9 bases aligning to TRBD1. V shed 3 bases, J shed 6 bases, and the junction held 26 bases outside the gene matches. CDR1 is KGHSH and CDR2 is LQKENI in the germline V gene. This CDR3 has 21 residues.

The CDR3 coding sequence is TGCAGTGCTAGCGGGAGTGCAGATACGCAGTATTTT. It encodes CSASGSADTQYF. The rearrangement links TRBV20-1 to TRBJ2-3, with D perhaps TRBD2 (6 bases). This CDR3 region has 12 residues. The V and J ends lost 3 bases and 4 bases respectively, with 8 bases between them. Germline V gene sequence: CDR1 DFQATT, CDR2 SNEGSKA (reference sequence).

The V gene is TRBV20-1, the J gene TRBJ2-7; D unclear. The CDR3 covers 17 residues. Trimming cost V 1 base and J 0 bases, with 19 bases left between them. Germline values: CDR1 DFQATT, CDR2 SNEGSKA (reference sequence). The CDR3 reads CSARGDDLDESSYEQYF. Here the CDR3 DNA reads TGCAGTGCTAGAGGGGATGACCTGGATGAGAGCTCCTACGAGCAGTACTTC.

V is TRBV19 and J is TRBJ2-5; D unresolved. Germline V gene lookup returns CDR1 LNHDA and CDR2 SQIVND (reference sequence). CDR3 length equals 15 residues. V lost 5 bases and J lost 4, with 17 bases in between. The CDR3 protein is CASSFSGVMVETQYF. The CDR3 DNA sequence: TGTGCCAGTAGTTTCTCTGGGGTTATGGTAGAGACCCAGTACTTC.

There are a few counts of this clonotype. The CDR3 here is CASRVDNGNQPQHF. The CDR3 nucleotides are TGTGCCAGTAGGGTGGACAATGGCAATCAGCCCCAGCATTTT. The chain links TRBV19 to TRBJ1-5; tentatively, D is TRBD1 (5 bases). V gave up 6 bases and J gave up 2 bases, with 11 bases separating them. This CDR3 is built from 14 residues. CDR1 is LNHDA and CDR2 is SQIVND in the germline V gene (reference sequence).

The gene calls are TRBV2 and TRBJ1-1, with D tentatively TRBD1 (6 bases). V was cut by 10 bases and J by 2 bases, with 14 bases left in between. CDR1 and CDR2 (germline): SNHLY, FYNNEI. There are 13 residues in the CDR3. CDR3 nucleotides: TGTGCCAACACGCGACAGGCTAACACTGAAGCTTTCTTT. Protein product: CANTRQANTEAFF.

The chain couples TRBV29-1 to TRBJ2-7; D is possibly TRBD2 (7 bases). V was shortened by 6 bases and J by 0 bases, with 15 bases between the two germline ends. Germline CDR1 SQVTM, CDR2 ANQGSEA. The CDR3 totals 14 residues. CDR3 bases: TGCAGCGTCGGGGGGACACCTTCCTCCTACGAGCAGTACTTC. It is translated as CSVGGTPSSYEQYF.

This chain's CDR3 is CASSPLQGENTEAFF. CDR3 coding DNA: TGTGCCAGCTCACCCCTTCAAGGAGAGAACACTGAAGCTTTCTTT. The V and J genes are TRBV18 and TRBJ1-1; D not resolved. Germline CDR1 is KGHSH and CDR2 is LQKENI. The CDR3 consists of 15 residues. The germline V and J ends were trimmed by 3 bases and 1 base, with 12 bases remaining between them.

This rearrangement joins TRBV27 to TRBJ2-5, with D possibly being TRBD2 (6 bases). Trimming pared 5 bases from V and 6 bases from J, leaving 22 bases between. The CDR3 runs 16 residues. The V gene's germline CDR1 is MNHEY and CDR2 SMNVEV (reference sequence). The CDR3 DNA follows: TGTGCCAGCAGTCCCGGATGGAGGGGCTTTATGCAGACCCAGTACTTC. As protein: CASSPGWRGFMQTQYF.

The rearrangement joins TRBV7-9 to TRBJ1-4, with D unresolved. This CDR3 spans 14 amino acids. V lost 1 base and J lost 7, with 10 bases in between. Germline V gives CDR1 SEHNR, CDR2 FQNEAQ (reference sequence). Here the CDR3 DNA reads TGTGCCAGCAGCTTAGAGGGCAGAGCTGAAAAACTGTTTTTT. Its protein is CASSLEGRAEKLFF. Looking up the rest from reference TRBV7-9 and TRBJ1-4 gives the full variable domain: DTGVSQNPRHKITKRGQNVTFRCDPISEHNRLYWYRQTLGQGPEFLTYFQNEAQLEKSRLLSDRFSAERPKGSFSTLEIQRTEQGDSAMYLCASSLEGRAEKLFFGSGTQLSVL.

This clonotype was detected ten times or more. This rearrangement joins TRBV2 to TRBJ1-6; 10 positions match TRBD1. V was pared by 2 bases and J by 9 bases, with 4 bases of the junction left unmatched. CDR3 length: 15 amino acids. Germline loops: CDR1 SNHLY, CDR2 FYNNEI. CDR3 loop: CASSESGQGSSPLHF. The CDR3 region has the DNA TGTGCCAGCAGTGAATCGGGACAGGGGAGTTCACCCCTCCACTTT.

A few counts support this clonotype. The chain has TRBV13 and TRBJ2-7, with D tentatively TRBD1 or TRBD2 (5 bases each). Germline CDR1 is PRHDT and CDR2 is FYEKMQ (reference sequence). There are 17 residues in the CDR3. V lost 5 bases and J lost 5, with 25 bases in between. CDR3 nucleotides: TGTGCCAGCAGCACTAGACCCAAATCAGGGTTCAGCAACGAGCAGTACTTC. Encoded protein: CASSTRPKSGFSNEQYF.

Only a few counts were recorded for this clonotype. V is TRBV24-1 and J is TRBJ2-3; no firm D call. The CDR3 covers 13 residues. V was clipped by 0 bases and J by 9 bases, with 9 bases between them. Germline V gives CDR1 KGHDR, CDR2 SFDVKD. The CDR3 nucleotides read TGTGCCACCAGTGATTTGTCGGCGGAGACGCAGTATTTT. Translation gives CATSDLSAETQYF.

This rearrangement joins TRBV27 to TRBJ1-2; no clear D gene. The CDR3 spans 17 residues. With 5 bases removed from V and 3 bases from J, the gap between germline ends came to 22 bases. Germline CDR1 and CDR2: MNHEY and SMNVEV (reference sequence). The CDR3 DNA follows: TGTGCCAGCAGTCGAAGCAACCAGGTGGTTGGGGACTATGGCTACACCTTC. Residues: CASSRSNQVVGDYGYTF.

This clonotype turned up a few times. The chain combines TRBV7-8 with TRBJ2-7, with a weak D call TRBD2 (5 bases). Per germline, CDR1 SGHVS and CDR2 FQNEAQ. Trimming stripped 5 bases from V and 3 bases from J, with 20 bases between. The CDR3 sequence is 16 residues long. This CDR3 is CASSTNRGVALYEQYF. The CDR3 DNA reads TGTGCCAGCAGCACCAACCGGGGAGTAGCGCTCTACGAGCAGTACTTC.